A selection of T cell receptor beta chains follows, all from one sample in a study of blood T cell repertoires in COVID-19. Libraries were prepared by immunoSEQ multiplex PCR; TCRdb keeps only in-frame clonotypes and omits some of them. The sample has tens of thousands of clones, just over 85% seen once. The sequenced sample was peripheral blood. These receptors originate from a man aged 35 to 55 with acute or convalescent COVID-19. The CDR3 runs from the conserved cysteine through the conserved F or W. The order of the fields is V gene, J gene, D gene, clone size, CDR3 DNA, CDR3 protein. A D gene is named only where the DNA matches it firmly. Size is stated for part of the rows, as once, few or many counts, or as a class when the clone is expanded.

TRBV25-1	TRBJ1-2	NA	NA	TGTGCCAGCAGCCAGGGGAACTATGGCTACACCTTC	CASSQGNYGYTF
TRBV3-1/TRBV3-2	TRBJ2-2	NA	NA	TGTGCCAGCAGCCAAGATCTAACGAACACCGGGGAGCTGTTTTTT	CASSQDLTNTGELFF
TRBV15	TRBJ1-6	TRBD1	NA	TGTGCCACCAGCAGCCTCCCGGGACAGGGCGGTTCACCCCTCCACTTT	CATSSLPGQGGSPLHF
TRBV24-1	TRBJ1-5	TRBD1	NA	TGTGCCACCAGTGAATCACCCCGGTGGAGGGGGACAGGGTCCCCGGAGGGCAATCAGCCCCAGCATTTT	CATSESPRWRGTGSPEGNQPQHF
TRBV11-2	TRBJ1-1	NA	NA	TGTGCCAGCAGCCCCACCAGAGGGAAGAACACTGAAGCTTTCTTT	CASSPTRGKNTEAFF
TRBV18	TRBJ2-7	TRBD2	NA	TGTGCCAGCTCACCTGGGGTCGGGGGGTACTACGAGCAGTACTTC	CASSPGVGGYYEQYF
TRBV3-1/TRBV3-2	TRBJ1-1	NA	once	TGTGCCAGCAGCCAAGATTTGGCGAACACTGAAGCTTTCTTT	CASSQDLANTEAFF
TRBV7-9	TRBJ2-1	NA	once	TGTGCCAGCAGCCCGACCGACTCTAATGAGCAGTTCTTC	CASSPTDSNEQFF
TRBV7-2	TRBJ2-7	NA	NA	TGTGCCAGCAGCTTAGTAGGGGGAAGGACCTACGAGCAGTACTTC	CASSLVGGRTYEQYF
TRBV29-1	TRBJ2-3	NA	NA	TGCAGCGTCGGCGAGGGGGGGGGCACAGATACGCAGTATTTT	CSVGEGGGTDTQYF
TRBV12-5	TRBJ1-1	NA	NA	TGTGCTAGTGCCCTGACAGAGAACACTGAAGCTTTCTTT	CASALTENTEAFF
TRBV5-1	TRBJ2-2	TRBD1	NA	TGCGCCAGCAGCTTACAGGGGGCTCGAACCGGGGAGCTGTTTTTT	CASSLQGARTGELFF
TRBV5-5	TRBJ1-2	NA	NA	TGTGCCAGCAGCTCAGGCACCTATGGCTACACCTTC	CASSSGTYGYTF
TRBV6-5	TRBJ1-2	TRBD1	few	TGTGCCAGCAGCCGTTCCGGGACAGGGGATGGCTACACCTTC	CASSRSGTGDGYTF
TRBV6-5	TRBJ1-1	NA	NA	TGTGCCAGCAGGGGGGGGACAAGAATGAACACTGAAGCTTTCTTT	CASRGGTRMNTEAFF
TRBV5-6	TRBJ1-2	NA	NA	TGTGCCAGCAGCTTGGGACAGTTGGGGGCCATTAGCTATGGCTACACCTTC	CASSLGQLGAISYGYTF
TRBV30	TRBJ1-2	TRBD1	NA	TGTGCCTCCGGACAGGCCCAAAGCTACACCTTC	CASGQAQSYTF
TRBV7-6	TRBJ1-3	NA	NA	TGTGCCAGCAGCACCCTCCCGACTGGCGGAAACACCATATATTTT	CASSTLPTGGNTIYF
TRBV6-6	TRBJ2-1	TRBD2	NA	TGTGCCAGCAGTTACTCGCGGGGGGGGGTTTACAATGAGCAGTTCTTC	CASSYSRGGVYNEQFF
TRBV6-1	TRBJ1-2	TRBD1	NA	TGTGCCAGCAGTGGGATTACAGGGGGCGAGGGGTATGGCTACACCTTC	CASSGITGGEGYGYTF
TRBV6-6	TRBJ2-3	NA	NA	TGTGCCAGCAGTTATACGCAGGGGCAGTATTTT	CASSYTQGQYF
TRBV19	TRBJ1-5	NA	NA	TGTGCCAGTAGGACCTTCGTCAGGGGAGACAATCAGCCCCAGCATTTT	CASRTFVRGDNQPQHF
TRBV7-3	TRBJ1-1	NA	few	TGTGCCAACCGGGATTGGGCTTTCTTT	CANRDWAFF
TRBV12-3/TRBV12-4	TRBJ1-1	NA	NA	TGTGCCAGCGTAAGAAGCCCGGGGGCTGAAGCTTTCTTT	CASVRSPGAEAFF
TRBV5-1	TRBJ2-6	TRBD1	NA	TGCGCCAGCAGCTTGTTCGGACAGGGAGGCTCTGGGGCCAACGTCCTGACTTTC	CASSLFGQGGSGANVLTF
TRBV6-5	TRBJ1-1	NA	NA	TGTGCCAGCGGGCCTTTGACGGTGACAGAAGCTTTCTTT	CASGPLTVTEAFF
TRBV9	TRBJ1-5	NA	once	TGTGCCAGCAGCCTACCAGGACAGCCCCAGCATTTT	CASSLPGQPQHF
TRBV5-1	TRBJ1-3	NA	NA	TGCGCCAGCAGCTTGGTCGGATTGGACAACTCTGGAAACACCATATATTTT	CASSLVGLDNSGNTIYF
TRBV5-6	TRBJ1-2	NA	NA	TGTGCCAGCAGCACGAACCCAGGGTGGGACTATGGCTACACCTTC	CASSTNPGWDYGYTF
TRBV25-1	TRBJ1-1	NA	NA	TGTGCCAGCAGCACGGGTCTGGTTGGGAACACTGAAGCTTTCTTT	CASSTGLVGNTEAFF
TRBV7-8	TRBJ2-7	NA	NA	TGTGCCAGCAGCTACGGGGGCTCCTACGAGCAGTACTTC	CASSYGGSYEQYF
TRBV19	TRBJ1-4	NA	NA	TGTGCCAGTAGTATAACCCCGTTTGCGAGGGATGAAAAACTGTTTTTT	CASSITPFARDEKLFF
TRBV4-1	TRBJ1-1	TRBD1	once	TGCGCCAGCAGCCAGACAGGGGGGATGAACACTGAAGCTTTCTTT	CASSQTGGMNTEAFF
TRBV10-3	TRBJ1-5	NA	NA	TGTGCCATCAGTGATAGTCAGGGCAATCAGCCCCAGCATTTT	CAISDSQGNQPQHF
TRBV1	TRBJ1-4	NA	NA	TGCACCAGCCCGTGGGGGACAGGGGGTGAAAAACTGTTTTTT	CTSPWGTGGEKLFF
TRBV5-1	TRBJ2-1	TRBD1	NA	TGCGCCAGCAGCTACGTCAGGGGGCTTTCCTACAATGAGCAGTTCTTC	CASSYVRGLSYNEQFF
TRBV5-6	TRBJ2-2	NA	NA	TGTGCCAGCAGCTTGGTGGGCGGGCCGAACACCGGGGAGCTGTTTTTT	CASSLVGGPNTGELFF
TRBV6-5	TRBJ1-3	NA	once	TGTGCCAGCAGTTCATTGACAGCAAACGGAAACACCATATATTTT	CASSSLTANGNTIYF
TRBV6-1	TRBJ1-3	NA	few	TGTGCCAGCAGTGAAGGAAGGGGTGAGGGGCAGGGGATCGGTGGAAACACCATATATTTT	CASSEGRGEGQGIGGNTIYF
TRBV4-1	TRBJ1-1	TRBD1	NA	TGCGCCAGCAGACCGACAGGGAGTGCTGAAGCTTTCTTT	CASRPTGSAEAFF
TRBV6-1	TRBJ2-5	NA	NA	TGTGCCAGCAGTGAGGGGGCAGGGGCAGAGACCCAGTACTTC	CASSEGAGAETQYF
TRBV27	TRBJ2-7	TRBD2	NA	TGTGCCAGCAGTTTGCAGCGGGGGGGGACCTACGAGCAGTACTTC	CASSLQRGGTYEQYF
TRBV3-1/TRBV3-2	TRBJ2-3	NA	NA	TGTGCCAGCAGCCAGGGGGGAAGGGCTAGCTTTGCAGATACGCAGTATTTT	CASSQGGRASFADTQYF
TRBV10-3	TRBJ1-4	NA	NA	TGTGCCACCTCTCCCCTGCCAGGGAATGAAAAACTGTTTTTT	CATSPLPGNEKLFF
TRBV24-1	TRBJ2-3	NA	NA	TGTGCCACCAGTGATCTGAGCGGATTTAGCACAGATACGCAGTATTTT	CATSDLSGFSTDTQYF
TRBV3-1/TRBV3-2	TRBJ1-3	NA	NA	TGTGCCAGCAGCCAGGGCCCGAGCGGAGACACCATATATTTT	CASSQGPSGDTIYF
TRBV7-3	TRBJ2-2	TRBD2	once	TGTGCCAGCAGCTTAGGTTCCCTAGCGGGCACCGGGGAGCTGTTTTTT	CASSLGSLAGTGELFF
TRBV10-1	TRBJ1-3	TRBD1	NA	TGCGCCAGCAGGGGACCAACAGGGGCGTCTGGAAACACCATATATTTT	CASRGPTGASGNTIYF
TRBV11-3	TRBJ2-7	NA	once	TGTGCCAGCAGCTTAAGCCGGTCGGGTAACGAGCAGTACTTC	CASSLSRSGNEQYF
TRBV21-1	TRBJ1-5	NA	NA	TGTGCCAGCAGCACGGACAACAATCAGCCCCAGCATTTT	CASSTDNNQPQHF